The rows below give T cell receptor beta chains drawn from one sample of a study of radiation and T cells in renal cell carcinoma. Sequencing was performed with immunoSEQ multiplex PCR; in TCRdb, only in-frame clones are kept and a portion is missing. The profile shows about 150,000 clones, about 87% of them singletons. The specimen comprised blood, sampled from a patient whose treatment included radiotherapy and nephrectomy. These receptors originate from a woman in her 70s with renal cell carcinoma. Each CDR3 is given with its conserved first and last residue. D genes are given only for firm matches. Size values are once, few and many counts, or a class for expanded clones, and some rows have none.

V gene: TRBV10-3
D gene: NA
J gene: TRBJ1-4
clone size: NA
CDR3 protein: CAISGGAFEKLFF
CDR3 DNA: TGTGCCATCAGTGGGGGGGCTTTTGAAAAACTGTTTTTT

V gene: TRBV27
D gene: NA
J gene: TRBJ2-7
clone size: NA
CDR3 protein: CASSFLDRHRIPYEQYF
CDR3 DNA: TGTGCCAGCAGTTTTCTAGACAGACATCGTATCCCCTACGAGCAGTACTTC

V gene: TRBV27
D gene: TRBD1
J gene: TRBJ1-4
clone size: NA
CDR3 protein: CASSLQGAPGSKLFF
CDR3 DNA: TGTGCCAGCAGTTTGCAGGGGGCGCCCGGGTCAAAACTGTTTTTT

V gene: TRBV19
D gene: NA
J gene: TRBJ2-7
clone size: NA
CDR3 protein: CASSPQGNYEQYF
CDR3 DNA: TGTGCCAGTAGTCCCCAGGGCAACTACGAGCAGTACTTC

V gene: TRBV5-1
D gene: NA
J gene: TRBJ1-4
clone size: NA
CDR3 protein: CASSLEGHTATNEKLFF
CDR3 DNA: TGCGCCAGCAGCTTGGAGGGACACACCGCAACTAATGAAAAACTGTTTTTT

V gene: TRBV5-1
D gene: NA
J gene: TRBJ1-5
clone size: NA
CDR3 protein: CASSLGTDSNQPQHF
CDR3 DNA: TGCGCCAGCAGCTTGGGGACGGATAGCAATCAGCCCCAGCATTTT

V gene: TRBV5-6
D gene: NA
J gene: TRBJ2-5
clone size: NA
CDR3 protein: CASSTTGTPSQETQYF
CDR3 DNA: TGTGCCAGCAGCACAACCGGGACGCCCTCCCAAGAGACCCAGTACTTC

V gene: TRBV6-6
D gene: TRBD1
J gene: TRBJ2-7
clone size: NA
CDR3 protein: CASSYRDSDAYEQYF
CDR3 DNA: TGTGCCAGCAGTTACCGGGACAGCGACGCCTACGAGCAGTACTTC

V gene: TRBV5-6
D gene: NA
J gene: TRBJ2-1
clone size: NA
CDR3 protein: CASSLERLYNEQFF
CDR3 DNA: TGTGCCAGCAGCTTGGAACGACTCTACAATGAGCAGTTCTTC

V gene: TRBV12-2
D gene: NA
J gene: TRBJ2-6
clone size: NA
CDR3 protein: CASRSPLDGSGANVLTF
CDR3 DNA: TGTGCAAGTCGCTCCCCATTGGACGGCTCTGGGGCCAACGTCCTGACTTTC

V gene: TRBV7-2
D gene: TRBD2
J gene: TRBJ2-7
clone size: NA
CDR3 protein: CASSLTGGAYEQYF
CDR3 DNA: TGTGCCAGCAGCTTAACGGGAGGCGCCTACGAGCAGTACTTC

V gene: TRBV6-5
D gene: NA
J gene: TRBJ2-2
clone size: NA
CDR3 protein: CASSPLFTDTGELFF
CDR3 DNA: TGTGCCAGCAGCCCCCTATTCACCGACACCGGGGAGCTGTTTTTT

V gene: TRBV5-1
D gene: TRBD2
J gene: TRBJ2-3
clone size: NA
CDR3 protein: CASSSGLAGGSLTDTQYF
CDR3 DNA: TGCGCCAGCAGCTCTGGACTAGCGGGGGGCTCGCTCACAGATACGCAGTATTTT

V gene: TRBV19
D gene: NA
J gene: TRBJ2-7
clone size: NA
CDR3 protein: CASSGAGQLSYEQYF
CDR3 DNA: TGTGCCTCCTCTGGGGCGGGACAGTTATCCTACGAGCAGTACTTC

V gene: TRBV11-3
D gene: NA
J gene: TRBJ1-1
clone size: few
CDR3 protein: CASSLDNTEAFF
CDR3 DNA: TGTGCCAGCAGCTTGGACAACACTGAAGCTTTCTTT

V gene: TRBV11-3
D gene: NA
J gene: TRBJ2-5
clone size: NA
CDR3 protein: CATQQTSQETQYF
CDR3 DNA: TGTGCCACCCAGCAGACTAGCCAAGAGACCCAGTACTTC

V gene: TRBV30
D gene: TRBD1
J gene: TRBJ2-1
clone size: few
CDR3 protein: CAWSRQGGDNEQFF
CDR3 DNA: TGTGCCTGGTCCCGACAGGGGGGGGACAATGAGCAGTTCTTC

V gene: TRBV10-3
D gene: NA
J gene: TRBJ1-5
clone size: once
CDR3 protein: CAISETAGTENQHF
CDR3 DNA: TGTGCCATCAGTGAGACGGCCGGGACGGAGAACCAGCATTTT

V gene: TRBV6-6
D gene: NA
J gene: TRBJ1-2
clone size: NA
CDR3 protein: CASGSTGSYGYTF
CDR3 DNA: TGTGCCAGCGGGTCGACGGGCTCCTATGGCTACACCTTC

V gene: TRBV6-5
D gene: NA
J gene: TRBJ1-5
clone size: NA
CDR3 protein: CASSWRGGEGNQPQHF
CDR3 DNA: TGTGCCAGCAGTTGGCGAGGAGGGGAGGGCAATCAGCCCCAGCATTTT

V gene: TRBV7-9
D gene: NA
J gene: TRBJ1-1
clone size: NA
CDR3 protein: CASSLLGTEAFF
CDR3 DNA: TGTGCCAGCAGCTTGTTAGGCACTGAAGCTTTCTTT

V gene: TRBV2
D gene: TRBD2
J gene: TRBJ2-2
clone size: once
CDR3 protein: CASRSSGSWTGELFF
CDR3 DNA: TGTGCCAGCAGATCTAGCGGCTCTTGGACCGGGGAGCTGTTTTTT

V gene: TRBV5-1
D gene: TRBD2
J gene: TRBJ2-2
clone size: NA
CDR3 protein: CASSFRTSANTGELFF
CDR3 DNA: TGCGCCAGCAGCTTCCGGACTAGCGCGAACACCGGGGAGCTGTTTTTT

V gene: TRBV19
D gene: NA
J gene: TRBJ1-5
clone size: NA
CDR3 protein: CASSISASNQPQHF
CDR3 DNA: TGTGCCAGTAGTATTTCAGCGAGCAATCAGCCCCAGCATTTT

V gene: TRBV10-2
D gene: TRBD1
J gene: TRBJ1-1
clone size: NA
CDR3 protein: CASRPGTGDTEAFF
CDR3 DNA: TGCGCCAGCAGACCCGGGACAGGAGACACTGAAGCTTTCTTT

V gene: TRBV2
D gene: TRBD1
J gene: TRBJ1-1
clone size: NA
CDR3 protein: CASRRGTAEAFF
CDR3 DNA: TGTGCCAGCAGACGGGGGACAGCTGAAGCTTTCTTT

V gene: TRBV29-1
D gene: NA
J gene: TRBJ2-1
clone size: NA
CDR3 protein: CSVVEVLGEQFF
CDR3 DNA: TGCAGCGTTGTTGAAGTGCTCGGTGAGCAGTTCTTC

V gene: TRBV6-5
D gene: NA
J gene: TRBJ1-2
clone size: NA
CDR3 protein: CASSYEYARQDGGYTF
CDR3 DNA: TGTGCCAGCAGTTACGAGTACGCACGCCAAGATGGTGGCTACACCTTC

V gene: TRBV30
D gene: TRBD2
J gene: TRBJ2-5
clone size: NA
CDR3 protein: CAWSVGTSGQETQYF
CDR3 DNA: TGTGCCTGGAGTGTCGGGACTAGCGGTCAAGAGACCCAGTACTTC

V gene: TRBV5-1
D gene: TRBD1
J gene: TRBJ2-7
clone size: NA
CDR3 protein: CASSAGTVSYEQYF
CDR3 DNA: TGCGCCAGCAGCGCCGGGACAGTATCCTACGAGCAGTACTTC

V gene: TRBV19
D gene: NA
J gene: TRBJ1-1
clone size: NA
CDR3 protein: CASSSDRNTEAFF
CDR3 DNA: TGTGCCAGTAGTTCGGACAGGAACACTGAAGCTTTCTTT

V gene: TRBV5-6
D gene: NA
J gene: TRBJ1-2
clone size: NA
CDR3 protein: CASSLANYGYTF
CDR3 DNA: TGTGCCAGCAGCTTGGCGAACTATGGCTACACCTTC

V gene: TRBV30
D gene: TRBD1
J gene: TRBJ1-2
clone size: few
CDR3 protein: CAWIGGNGYTF
CDR3 DNA: TGTGCCTGGATAGGGGGCAATGGCTACACCTTC

V gene: TRBV2
D gene: NA
J gene: TRBJ1-4
clone size: NA
CDR3 protein: CASRGGGEKLFF
CDR3 DNA: TGTGCCAGCAGGGGGGGAGGTGAAAAACTGTTTTTT

V gene: TRBV4-2
D gene: NA
J gene: TRBJ2-1
clone size: NA
CDR3 protein: CASSHRTPYSYNEQFF
CDR3 DNA: TGTGCCAGCAGCCACCGAACCCCGTACAGTTACAATGAGCAGTTCTTC

V gene: TRBV4-3
D gene: TRBD2
J gene: TRBJ2-7
clone size: once
CDR3 protein: CASSPGTSGYEQYF
CDR3 DNA: TGCGCCAGCAGCCCCGGGACTAGCGGGTACGAGCAGTACTTC

V gene: TRBV6-6
D gene: NA
J gene: TRBJ1-4
clone size: NA
CDR3 protein: CASSLNSGRGEKLFF
CDR3 DNA: TGTGCCAGCAGCCTGAACTCCGGGAGGGGCGAAAAACTGTTTTTT

V gene: TRBV7-8
D gene: NA
J gene: TRBJ2-7
clone size: once
CDR3 protein: CASSSGTYSYEQYF
CDR3 DNA: TGTGCCAGCAGCTCCGGGACGTACTCCTACGAGCAGTACTTC

V gene: TRBV30
D gene: NA
J gene: TRBJ2-3
clone size: NA
CDR3 protein: CAWSPAQGPRGQDTQYF
CDR3 DNA: TGTGCCTGGAGTCCTGCTCAGGGCCCGCGGGGTCAAGATACGCAGTATTTT

V gene: TRBV5-1
D gene: NA
J gene: TRBJ1-2
clone size: NA
CDR3 protein: CASSLDGAGDYGYTF
CDR3 DNA: TGCGCCAGCAGCTTGGACGGGGCTGGCGACTATGGCTACACCTTC

V gene: TRBV28
D gene: TRBD1
J gene: TRBJ1-6
clone size: NA
CDR3 protein: CASSSWTGDNSPLHF
CDR3 DNA: TGTGCCAGCAGTTCCTGGACAGGGGATAATTCACCCCTCCACTTT

V gene: TRBV7-2
D gene: NA
J gene: TRBJ2-1
clone size: NA
CDR3 protein: CASSLEVPYNEQFF
CDR3 DNA: TGTGCCAGCAGCTTAGAGGTCCCCTACAATGAGCAGTTCTTC

V gene: TRBV6-5
D gene: NA
J gene: TRBJ1-1
clone size: NA
CDR3 protein: CASRPERAYTEAFF
CDR3 DNA: TGTGCCAGCAGGCCCGAAAGGGCCTACACTGAAGCTTTCTTT

V gene: TRBV10-3
D gene: NA
J gene: TRBJ1-4
clone size: NA
CDR3 protein: CATREFDEKLFF
CDR3 DNA: TGTGCCACCAGGGAGTTCGATGAAAAACTGTTTTTT

V gene: TRBV6-4
D gene: NA
J gene: TRBJ2-3
clone size: NA
CDR3 protein: CASSDSGTQYF
CDR3 DNA: TGTGCCAGCAGTGACTCTGGTACGCAGTATTTT

V gene: TRBV28
D gene: NA
J gene: TRBJ1-5
clone size: NA
CDR3 protein: CASSRRAGANQPQHF
CDR3 DNA: TGTGCCAGCAGTCGACGAGCAGGCGCCAATCAGCCCCAGCATTTT

V gene: TRBV7-2
D gene: NA
J gene: TRBJ1-5
clone size: NA
CDR3 protein: CASSLKVTMNQPQHF
CDR3 DNA: TGTGCCAGCAGCTTAAAGGTCACCATGAATCAGCCCCAGCATTTT

V gene: TRBV19
D gene: NA
J gene: TRBJ2-7
clone size: few
CDR3 protein: CASSRAGYEQYF
CDR3 DNA: TGTGCCAGTAGTAGGGCTGGTTACGAGCAGTACTTC

V gene: TRBV11-3
D gene: NA
J gene: TRBJ1-6
clone size: NA
CDR3 protein: CASSLEASNSPLHF
CDR3 DNA: TGTGCCAGCAGCTTAGAAGCCAGTAATTCACCCCTCCACTTT

V gene: TRBV14
D gene: NA
J gene: TRBJ2-2
clone size: NA
CDR3 protein: CASSLISTGELFF
CDR3 DNA: TGTGCCAGCAGCCTCATATCCACCGGGGAGCTGTTTTTT

V gene: TRBV10-3
D gene: TRBD2
J gene: TRBJ2-4
clone size: NA
CDR3 protein: CAIRASGGGDKNIQYF
CDR3 DNA: TGTGCCATCAGGGCTAGCGGGGGTGGGGACAAAAACATTCAGTACTTC

V gene: TRBV15
D gene: TRBD1
J gene: TRBJ1-6
clone size: NA
CDR3 protein: CATSRDRQGYSPLHF
CDR3 DNA: TGTGCCACCAGCAGAGATCGACAGGGTTATTCACCCCTCCACTTT

V gene: TRBV5-1
D gene: NA
J gene: TRBJ2-5
clone size: NA
CDR3 protein: CASSLNQGKETQYF
CDR3 DNA: TGCGCCAGCAGCTTAAACCAGGGAAAAGAGACCCAGTACTTC

V gene: TRBV7-7
D gene: TRBD1
J gene: TRBJ2-1
clone size: NA
CDR3 protein: CASSLTGVTNEQFF
CDR3 DNA: TGTGCTAGCAGCTTGACAGGGGTAACGAATGAGCAGTTCTTC

V gene: TRBV30
D gene: NA
J gene: TRBJ1-3
clone size: NA
CDR3 protein: CAWSVHLQEFSGNTIYF
CDR3 DNA: TGTGCCTGGAGTGTACACCTGCAGGAATTCTCTGGAAACACCATATATTTT

V gene: TRBV11-2
D gene: TRBD2
J gene: TRBJ2-5
clone size: NA
CDR3 protein: CASSPTSAETQYF
CDR3 DNA: TGTGCCAGCAGCCCGACTAGCGCGGAGACCCAGTACTTC